The 18 T cell receptor beta chains given below trace back to one sample, sequenced in a study of regulatory T cells in long-lasting Graves disease. Time point: persistent/refractory GD, antithyroid drugs over 5 years with positive TRAb. PBMCs provided the RNA from which the TCR library was made. In building TCR beta libraries, iRepertoire HTBI primers were used together with Arm-PCR of CDR3 regions. TCRdb itself ran the multiplex PCR reads through MiXCR, one entry per CDR3 protein. The repertoire includes 300,000 to 400,000 distinct CDR3 sequences, around 20% of them detected once, and less than 35% sits in the top ten. Source: peripheral blood mononuclear cells (PBMCs), taken when the disease was refractory, from a patient treated with antithyroid drugs. Receptors were obtained from a female donor with Graves disease.

The V gene is TRBV5-1, the J gene TRBJ1-1; 10 nucleotides line up with TRBD1. CDR1 and CDR2 (germline): SGHRS, YFSETQ. This CDR3 comprises 14 residues. V trimming: 7 bases; J trimming: 4 bases; junction bases outside the gene matches: 7. CDR3 nucleotide sequence: TGCGCCAGCTGGACGGGACAGGGGATCACTGAAGCTTTCTTT. Translating it yields CASWTGQGITEAFF. The variable domain in full, completed from reference TRBV5-1 and TRBJ1-1, reads KAGVTQTPRYLIKTRGQQVTLSCSPISGHRSVSWYQQTPGQGLQFLFEYFSETQRNKGNFPGRFSGRQFSNSRSEMNVSTLELGDSALYLCASWTGQGITEAFFGQGTRLTVV.

This clonotype has ten or more counts. The chain joins TRBV27 to TRBJ2-2, with D possibly being TRBD1 (5 bases). Per germline, CDR1 MNHEY and CDR2 SMNVEV (reference sequence). V lost 6 bases, J lost 5 bases, and 13 bases lay in between. This CDR3 has 14 residues. This chain's CDR3 is CASSTGQVTGELFF. The DNA of the CDR3 is TGTGCCAGCAGCACTGGACAAGTTACCGGGGAGCTGTTTTTT.

This clonotype was seen many times. The chain uses TRBV18 and TRBJ2-5, with D unclear. Germline values: CDR1 KGHSH, CDR2 LQKENI. The CDR3 extends over 14 amino acids. V lost 3 bases and J 1 base, leaving 9 bases between the germline ends. This chain's CDR3 is CASSPLASQETQYF. Written as DNA, the CDR3 is TGTGCCAGCTCACCGCTGGCCAGCCAAGAGACCCAGTACTTC.

Worth noting for this clonotype: A much larger clone lies a single base off, so this may be a read error. The chain recombines TRBV6-9 with TRBJ2-2; possible D gene TRBD1, 6 bases. Germline values: CDR1 MNHGY, CDR2 SVAAGI. The CDR3 contains 17 residues. V lost 3 bases and J lost 2, with 16 bases in between. For the CDR3, the DNA is TGTGCCAGCAGTTACTCGAAAGGGACAAGAAACACCGGGGAGCTGTTTTTT. Translated, it gives CASSYSKGTRNTGELFF.

The V and J genes are TRBV6-1 and TRBJ2-7; 13 nucleotides align to TRBD2. Per germline, CDR1 MNHNS and CDR2 SASEGT. Unmatched junction bases numbered 6, after V lost 8 bases and J lost 5 bases. This CDR3 is 14 amino acids long. The DNA of the CDR3 is TGTGCCAGCCAGGGACTAGCGGGGTCCCACGAGCAGTACTTC. This sequence encodes CASQGLAGSHEQYF.

In its sample, this clonotype was seen once. This rearrangement joins TRBV29-1 to TRBJ1-5, with 10 bases aligning to TRBD1. The CDR3 totals 13 residues. V lost 4 bases and J lost 4; bases outside the gene matches: 1. Looked up from germline, CDR1 is SQVTM and CDR2 is ANQGSEA. CDR3 sequence (DNA): TGCAGCGTTGGACAGGGGGCAAATCAGCCCCAGCATTTT. Residues: CSVGQGANQPQHF.

This clonotype showed up just a few times. The chain has TRBV4-1 and TRBJ1-5; 7 nucleotides align to TRBD1. The CDR3 loop spans 14 amino acids. V lost 4 bases to trimming and J lost 9 bases; unmatched junction nucleotides: 9. Germline V gives CDR1 MGHRA, CDR2 YSYEKL. The CDR3 DNA reads as TGCGCCAGCAGCCCTATGTCGGGACAGTGGCCCCAGCATTTT. Amino acid sequence: CASSPMSGQWPQHF.

This clonotype has a handful of counts. The chain uses TRBV10-3 and TRBJ1-5; D unresolved. V lost 0 bases to trimming and J lost 9 bases, with 12 bases between them. CDR1 is ENHRY and CDR2 is SYGVKD in the germline V gene. This CDR3 is built from 14 residues. CDR3: CAISESILLPPQHF. The CDR3 DNA reads TGTGCCATCAGTGAGTCGATCCTCCTGCCGCCCCAGCATTTT.

The gene calls are TRBV6-1 and TRBJ1-5, with no clear D. Deletions cut 8 bases from V and 3 bases from J, with 11 bases between. Germline lookup yields CDR1 MNHNS and CDR2 SASEGT. This CDR3 spans 13 amino acids. Here the CDR3 reads CASQRQHNQPQHF. The DNA of the CDR3 is TGTGCCAGCCAAAGGCAGCACAATCAGCCCCAGCATTTT.

Only a few counts were recorded for this clonotype. The V call is TRBV18, the J call TRBJ1-5; D might be TRBD1 (5 bases). From germline, CDR1 is KGHSH and CDR2 LQKENI. There are 18 residues in the CDR3. Trimming took 2 bases from V and 4 from J, leaving 21 bases between them. The DNA of the CDR3 is TGTGCCAGCTCACCAAACAAAAATTTCCGGGCAGGGAATCAGCCCCAGCATTTT. Translation gives CASSPNKNFRAGNQPQHF.

This clonotype was recorded many times. The chain is built from TRBV6-1 and TRBJ2-5, with 12 bases identical to TRBD2. CDR3 length: 15 amino acids. J was trimmed by 2 bases and V by 11 bases; bases with no gene match: 9. Germline V lookup: CDR1 MNHNS, CDR2 SASEGT. The CDR3 sequence: CAGASGGAKQETQYF. The CDR3 nucleotides read TGTGCCGGCGCTAGCGGGGGGGCGAAACAAGAGACCCAGTACTTC.

This chain connects TRBV19 to TRBJ2-3, with TRBD2 matching over 11 bases. This CDR3 is built from 18 residues. In germline, CDR1 is LNHDA, CDR2 SQIVND (reference sequence). J gave up 6 bases and V 1 base, and 12 bases lay outside the gene matches. CDR3 amino acids: CASSIARRLAGPGDTQYF. The CDR3 DNA sequence: TGTGCCAGTAGTATAGCCCGGCGACTAGCGGGGCCAGGGGATACGCAGTATTTT.

This clonotype was counted many times. This chain uses TRBV2 with TRBJ1-2; TRBD1 might be the D (5 bases). Looked up from germline, CDR1 is SNHLY and CDR2 is FYNNEI. V lost 4 bases to trimming and J lost 5 bases, with 8 bases between them. The CDR3 is 12 residues long. The CDR3 bases are TGTGCCAGCAGTGTAGAGGGGTATGGCTACACCTTC. Encoded protein: CASSVEGYGYTF. The full variable domain, its missing parts supplied by reference TRBV2 and TRBJ1-2, is EPEVTQTPSHQVTQMGQEVILRCVPISNHLYFYWYRQILGQKVEFLVSFYNNEISEKSEIFDDQFSVERPDGSNFTLKIRSTKLEDSAMYFCASSVEGYGYTFGSGTRLTVV.

This clonotype occurred many times. The rearrangement joins TRBV28 to TRBJ2-5; D gene unclear. V lost 3 bases and J lost 4, with 24 bases in between. The CDR3 contains 18 residues. The V gene's germline CDR1 is MDHEN and CDR2 SYDVKM. As DNA, the CDR3 is TGTGCCAGCAGTTTGTCCTTCTTGGTAGATCGGGCGGCAGAGACCCAGTACTTC. Amino acid sequence: CASSLSFLVDRAAETQYF.

The J gene is TRBJ2-7, the V gene TRBV2; D not certain. The V end was cut by 2 bases, the J end by 5 bases, with 7 bases between. CDR3 length equals 12 residues. Looked up from germline, CDR1 is SNHLY and CDR2 is FYNNEI. The CDR3 protein is CASSEQPDEQYF. CDR3 in DNA: TGTGCCAGCAGTGAACAGCCAGACGAGCAGTACTTC.

This clonotype came up a few times. This chain joins TRBV9 and TRBJ1-2; D perhaps matches TRBD1 (6 bases). CDR1 is SGDLS, CDR2 YYNGEE, per germline. The CDR3 is 14 residues long. V was trimmed by 3 bases and J by 8 bases, leaving 17 bases between them. The CDR3 here is CASSAPDSLYGYTF. In nucleotides, the CDR3 is TGTGCCAGCAGCGCGCCGGACAGTTTATACGGCTACACCTTC.

The CDR3, as DNA: TGCAGCGTTCTAGGACAGCTCCAAGAGACCCAGTACTTC. It yields the protein CSVLGQLQETQYF. The chain has TRBV29-1 and TRBJ2-5; tentatively, D is TRBD1 (6 bases). This CDR3 comprises 13 residues. Germline V lookup: CDR1 SQVTM, CDR2 ANQGSEA. V was clipped by 5 bases and J by 1 base, with 11 bases between them. Together with reference TRBV29-1 and TRBJ2-5, the CDR3 gives the full variable domain: SAVISQKPSRDICQRGTSLTIQCQVDSQVTMMFWYRQQPGQSLTLIATANQGSEATYESGFVIDKFPISRPNLTFSTLTVSNMSPEDSSIYLCSVLGQLQETQYFGPGTRLLVL.

A remark on this clonotype: This could be a read error, since a much larger clone is one nucleotide away. The CDR3 spells CASSLDRGRYMSTEAFF. The CDR3 nucleotides are TGTGCCAGCAGTTTAGACAGGGGGAGGTACATGAGCACTGAAGCTTTCTTT. The chain uses TRBV2 and TRBJ1-1; 9 bases are a match to TRBD1. The ends lost 5 bases at V and 4 bases at J; junction bases unmatched: 14. From germline, CDR1 is SNHLY and CDR2 FYNNEI. The CDR3 length is 17 residues.